A selection of T cell receptor beta chains follows, all from one sample in a study of blood T cell repertoires in COVID-19. The assay was immunoSEQ multiplex PCR, and TCRdb's table has in-frame clones only and misses some. This sample has approximately 250,000 clones; roughly four fifths occur once, and the top ten carry roughly 4%. Sequencing was done on a sample of peripheral blood. The receptors were sampled from a man aged 45 to 65 with acute or convalescent COVID-19. CDR3s include the opening cysteine and the closing phenylalanine or tryptophan. A row's size may be missing; if present it is once, few, many or a size class.

v_call	j_call	clone_size	cdr3_aa
TRBV29-1	TRBJ1-3	few	CSVLGTASGNTIYF
TRBV24-1	TRBJ1-4	NA	CATSDSRGPGEKLFF
TRBV5-1	TRBJ2-7	NA	CASTHGSSYEQYF
TRBV28	TRBJ2-3	few	CASSFYSIGGAGDTQYF
TRBV11-3	TRBJ2-7	NA	CASSFMDRAFYEQYF
TRBV10-2	TRBJ2-7	NA	CASSESRATYEQYF
TRBV3-1/TRBV3-2	TRBJ1-2	NA	CASSQVAATGDYGYTF
TRBV9	TRBJ2-7	few	CASSVATRGRTRTSGWSEQYF
TRBV23-1	TRBJ2-4	NA	CASSQSKGLSKNIQYF
TRBV3-1/TRBV3-2	TRBJ1-1	NA	CASSQGLEAFF